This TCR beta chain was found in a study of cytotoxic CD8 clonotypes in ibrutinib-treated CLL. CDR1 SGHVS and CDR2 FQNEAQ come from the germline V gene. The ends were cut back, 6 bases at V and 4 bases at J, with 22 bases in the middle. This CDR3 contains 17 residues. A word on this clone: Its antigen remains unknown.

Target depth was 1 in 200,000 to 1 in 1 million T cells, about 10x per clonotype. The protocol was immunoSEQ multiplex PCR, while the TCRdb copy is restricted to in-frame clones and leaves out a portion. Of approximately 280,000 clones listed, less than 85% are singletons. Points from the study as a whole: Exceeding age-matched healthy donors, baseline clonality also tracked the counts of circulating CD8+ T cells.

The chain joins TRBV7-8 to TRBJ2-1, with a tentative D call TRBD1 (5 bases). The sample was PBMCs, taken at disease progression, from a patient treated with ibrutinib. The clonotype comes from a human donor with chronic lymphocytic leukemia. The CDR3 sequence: CASRLFPLLTAYNEQFF. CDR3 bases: TGTGCCAGCAGACTTTTCCCTCTTTTGACAGCATACAATGAGCAGTTCTTC.